This T cell receptor (beta chain) appears in the sequencing data of a study of blood T cell repertoires in COVID-19. Looking at the study overall: The origin of the acute and convalescent COVID-19 samples was the United States, Italy and Spain. Sample material is recorded as cDNA or gDNA derived from T cells, B-cell-depleted T cells, or PBMCs.

The CDR3 has 13 amino acids. CDR1 MDHEN and CDR2 SYDVKM come from the germline V gene. The V and J ends lost 6 bases and 8 bases respectively, with 13 bases between them. As processed by the authors: It was from reference gene primer amplification that nucleated cell counts were estimated. Profiling relied on immunoSEQ multiplex PCR, and the TCRdb table lists in-frame clones only, not all of them. That table gives V, J and clone size, and the DNA gave D and trimming. Among some 80,000 clones listed, about 93% were seen once. The TCR was taken from a woman of 80 years or more with acute or convalescent COVID-19. This sequence joins TRBV28 and TRBJ2-2, with a tentative D call TRBD1 (6 bases). The sample consisted of peripheral blood. The CDR3 loop reads CASRNPGEGELFF. CDR3 nucleotide sequence: TGTGCCAGCAGAAATCCAGGGGAGGGGGAGCTGTTTTTT.